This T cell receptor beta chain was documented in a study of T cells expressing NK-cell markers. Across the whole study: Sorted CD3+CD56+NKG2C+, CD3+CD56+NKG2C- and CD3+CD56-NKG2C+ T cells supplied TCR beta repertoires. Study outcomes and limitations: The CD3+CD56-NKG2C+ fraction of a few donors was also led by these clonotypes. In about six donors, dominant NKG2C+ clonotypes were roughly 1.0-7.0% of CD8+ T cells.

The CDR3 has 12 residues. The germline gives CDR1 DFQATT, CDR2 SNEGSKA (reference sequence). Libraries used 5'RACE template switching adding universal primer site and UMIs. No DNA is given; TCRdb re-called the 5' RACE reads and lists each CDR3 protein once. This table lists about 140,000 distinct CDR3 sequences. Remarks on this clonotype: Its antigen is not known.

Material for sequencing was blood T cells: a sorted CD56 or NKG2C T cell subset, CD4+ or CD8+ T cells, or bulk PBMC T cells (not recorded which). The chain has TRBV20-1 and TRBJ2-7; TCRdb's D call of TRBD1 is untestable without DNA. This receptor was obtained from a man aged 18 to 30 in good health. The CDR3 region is CSARGTVGEQYF.